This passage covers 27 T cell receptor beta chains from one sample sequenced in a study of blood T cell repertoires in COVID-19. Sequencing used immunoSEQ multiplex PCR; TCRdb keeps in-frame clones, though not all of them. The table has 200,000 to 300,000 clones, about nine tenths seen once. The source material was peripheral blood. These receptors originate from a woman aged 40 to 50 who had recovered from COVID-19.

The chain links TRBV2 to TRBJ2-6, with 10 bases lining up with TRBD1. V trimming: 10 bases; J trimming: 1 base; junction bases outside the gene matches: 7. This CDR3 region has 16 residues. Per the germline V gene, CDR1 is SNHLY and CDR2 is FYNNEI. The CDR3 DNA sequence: TGTGCCACCCTTAGGACAGGGGGATCTGGGGCCAACGTCCTGACTTTC. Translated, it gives CATLRTGGSGANVLTF.

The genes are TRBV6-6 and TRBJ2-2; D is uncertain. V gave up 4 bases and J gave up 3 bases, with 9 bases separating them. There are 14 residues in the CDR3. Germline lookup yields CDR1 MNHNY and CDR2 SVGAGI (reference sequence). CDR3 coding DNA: TGTGCCAGCAGTTCCCGGTCGCACACCGGGGAGCTGTTTTTT. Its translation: CASSSRSHTGELFF.

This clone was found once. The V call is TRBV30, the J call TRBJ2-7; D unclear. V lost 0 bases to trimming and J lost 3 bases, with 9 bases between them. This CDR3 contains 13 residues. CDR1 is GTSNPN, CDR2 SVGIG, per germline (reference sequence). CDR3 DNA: TGTGCCTGGAGTGTATCAGACTTCTACGAGCAGTACTTC. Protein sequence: CAWSVSDFYEQYF.

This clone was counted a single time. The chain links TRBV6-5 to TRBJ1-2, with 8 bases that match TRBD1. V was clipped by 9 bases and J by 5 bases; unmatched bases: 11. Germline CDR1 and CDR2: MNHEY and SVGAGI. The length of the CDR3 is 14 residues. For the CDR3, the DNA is TGTGCCAGTTCGTGGGAGGACAGGGTTTATGGCTACACCTTC. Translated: CASSWEDRVYGYTF.

CDR3 coding DNA: TGTGCCAGCAGCTCGGGGGTTTATGGCTACACCTTC. Amino acid sequence: CASSSGVYGYTF. V gene TRBV7-9 combines with J gene TRBJ1-2; TRBD1 might be the D (5 bases). The CDR3 spans 12 residues. From germline, CDR1 is SEHNR and CDR2 FQNEAQ (reference sequence). V lost 4 bases, J lost 5 bases, and 8 bases lay in between.

As DNA, the CDR3 is TGTGCCAGCAGCACGGGCACCGGGGAGCTGTTTTTT. Translation gives CASSTGTGELFF. The chain combines TRBV27 with TRBJ2-2; no firm D call. The V gene lost 6 bases and the J gene lost 4 bases, with 6 bases spanning the gap. CDR3 length: 12 amino acids. Germline V CDR1 and CDR2: MNHEY, SMNVEV (reference sequence).

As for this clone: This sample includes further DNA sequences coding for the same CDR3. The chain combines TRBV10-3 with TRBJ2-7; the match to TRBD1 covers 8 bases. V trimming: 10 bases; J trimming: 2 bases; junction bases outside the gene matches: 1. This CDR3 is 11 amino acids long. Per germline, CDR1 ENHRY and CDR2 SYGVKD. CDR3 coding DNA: TGTGCCACGGGACAGGCCTACGAGCAGTACTTC. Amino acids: CATGQAYEQYF.

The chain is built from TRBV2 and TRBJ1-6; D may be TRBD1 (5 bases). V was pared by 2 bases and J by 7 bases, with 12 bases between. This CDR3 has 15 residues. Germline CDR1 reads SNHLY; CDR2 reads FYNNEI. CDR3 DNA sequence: TGTGCCAGCAGTGAAAAACAGGTTCTGAATTCACCCCTCCACTTT. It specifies CASSEKQVLNSPLHF.

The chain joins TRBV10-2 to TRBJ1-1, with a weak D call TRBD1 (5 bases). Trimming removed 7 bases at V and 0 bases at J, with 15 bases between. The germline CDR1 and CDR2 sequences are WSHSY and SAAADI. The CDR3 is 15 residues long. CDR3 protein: CASIPAGRVNTEAFF. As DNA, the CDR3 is TGCGCCAGCATTCCGGCAGGGCGAGTGAACACTGAAGCTTTCTTT.

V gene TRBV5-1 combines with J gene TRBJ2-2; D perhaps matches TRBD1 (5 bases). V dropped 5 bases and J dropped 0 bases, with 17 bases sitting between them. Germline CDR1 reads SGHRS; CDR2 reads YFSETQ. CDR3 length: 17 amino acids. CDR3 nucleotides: TGCGCCAGCAGTCTTATAGTAGGGGCCGCGAACACCGGGGAGCTGTTTTTT. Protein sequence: CASSLIVGAANTGELFF.

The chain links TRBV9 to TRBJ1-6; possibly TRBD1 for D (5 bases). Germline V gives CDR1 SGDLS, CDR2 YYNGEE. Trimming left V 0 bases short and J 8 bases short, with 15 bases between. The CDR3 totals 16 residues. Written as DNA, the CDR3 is TGTGCCAGCAGCGTAGATCCGACAGTTCAGCATTCACCCCTCCACTTT. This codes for CASSVDPTVQHSPLHF.

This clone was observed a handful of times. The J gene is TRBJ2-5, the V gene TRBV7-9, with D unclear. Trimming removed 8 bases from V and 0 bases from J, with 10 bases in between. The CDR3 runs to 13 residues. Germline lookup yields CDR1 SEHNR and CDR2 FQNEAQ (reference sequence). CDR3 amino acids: CASDTEYQETQYF. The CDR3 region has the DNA TGTGCCAGCGATACAGAGTACCAAGAGACCCAGTACTTC. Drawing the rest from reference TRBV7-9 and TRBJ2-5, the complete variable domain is DTGVSQNPRHKITKRGQNVTFRCDPISEHNRLYWYRQTLGQGPEFLTYFQNEAQLEKSRLLSDRFSAERPKGSFSTLEIQRTEQGDSAMYLCASDTEYQETQYFGPGTRLLVL.

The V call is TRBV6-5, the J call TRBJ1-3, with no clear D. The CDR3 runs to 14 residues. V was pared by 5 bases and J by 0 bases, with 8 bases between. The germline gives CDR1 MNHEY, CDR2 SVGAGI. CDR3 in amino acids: CASSPSSSGNTIYF. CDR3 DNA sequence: TGTGCCAGCAGTCCTTCGAGCTCTGGAAACACCATATATTTT.

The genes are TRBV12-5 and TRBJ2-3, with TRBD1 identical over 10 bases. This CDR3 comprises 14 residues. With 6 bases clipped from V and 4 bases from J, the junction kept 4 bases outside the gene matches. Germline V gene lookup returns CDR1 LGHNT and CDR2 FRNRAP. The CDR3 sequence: CASGYGQGADTQYF. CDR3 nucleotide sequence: TGTGCTAGTGGGTACGGACAGGGGGCAGATACGCAGTATTTT. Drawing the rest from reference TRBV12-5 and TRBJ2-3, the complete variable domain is DARVTQTPRHKVTEMGQEVTMRCQPILGHNTVFWYRQTMMQGLELLAYFRNRAPLDDSGMPKDRFSAEMPDATLATLKIQPSEPRDSAVYFCASGYGQGADTQYFGPGTRLTVL.

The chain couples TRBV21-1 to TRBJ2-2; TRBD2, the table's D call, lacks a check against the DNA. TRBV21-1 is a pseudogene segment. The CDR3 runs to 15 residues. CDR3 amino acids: CASREGTVNTGELFF. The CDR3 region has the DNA TGTGCCAGCAGGGAGGGGACGGTGAACACCGGGGAGCTGTTTTTT.

The CDR3 nucleotides read TGCGCCAGCAGCTTGGCCCCGCGAGGCTTGGGCGGGCAGCCCCAGCATTTT. Translating gives CASSLAPRGLGGQPQHF. The chain couples TRBV5-1 to TRBJ1-5, with D uncertain. The CDR3 has 17 amino acids. Trimming took off 0 bases at V and 7 bases at J, with 20 bases between the two ends. Germline CDR1 reads SGHRS; CDR2 reads YFSETQ.

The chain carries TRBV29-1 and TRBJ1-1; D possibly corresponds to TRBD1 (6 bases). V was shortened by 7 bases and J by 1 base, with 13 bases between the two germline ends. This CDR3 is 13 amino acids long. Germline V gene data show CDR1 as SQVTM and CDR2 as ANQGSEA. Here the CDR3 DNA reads TGCAGCGCCGTGGGGACAAAGAACACTGAAGCTTTCTTT. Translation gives CSAVGTKNTEAFF.

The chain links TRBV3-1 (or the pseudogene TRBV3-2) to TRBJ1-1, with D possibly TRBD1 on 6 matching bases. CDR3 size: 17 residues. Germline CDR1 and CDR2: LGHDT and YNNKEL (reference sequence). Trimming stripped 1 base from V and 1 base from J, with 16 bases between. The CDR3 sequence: CASSQGPSQGENTEAFF. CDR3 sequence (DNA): TGTGCCAGCAGCCAAGGGCCTTCACAGGGAGAGAACACTGAAGCTTTCTTT.

DNA for the CDR3: TGTGCCAGCAGAGCAGGGGGGGAGCTGTTTTTT. This codes for CASRAGGELFF. This chain joins TRBV11-2 and TRBJ2-2, with TRBD1 as a possible D gene (5 bases). CDR1 is SGHAT, CDR2 FQNNGV, per germline. CDR3 length equals 11 residues. Trimming shortened V by 6 bases and J by 8 bases, and 7 bases separated the two germline ends.

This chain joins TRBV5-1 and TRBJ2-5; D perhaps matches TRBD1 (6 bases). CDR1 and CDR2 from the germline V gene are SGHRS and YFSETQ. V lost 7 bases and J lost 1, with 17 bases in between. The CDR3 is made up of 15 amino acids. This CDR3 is CASGIQGFPQETQYF. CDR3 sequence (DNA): TGCGCCAGCGGGATCCAGGGGTTCCCCCAAGAGACCCAGTACTTC.

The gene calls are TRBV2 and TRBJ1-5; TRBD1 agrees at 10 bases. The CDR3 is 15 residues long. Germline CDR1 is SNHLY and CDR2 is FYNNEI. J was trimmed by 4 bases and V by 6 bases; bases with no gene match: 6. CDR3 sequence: CASSEGQGINQPQHF. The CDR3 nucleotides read TGTGCCAGCAGCGAGGGACAGGGGATAAATCAGCCCCAGCATTTT.

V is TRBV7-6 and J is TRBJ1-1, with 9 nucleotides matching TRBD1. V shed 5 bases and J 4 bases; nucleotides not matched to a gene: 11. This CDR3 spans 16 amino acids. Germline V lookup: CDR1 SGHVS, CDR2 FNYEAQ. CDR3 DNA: TGTGCCAGCAGCCTCCGGGACAGGGAGTCAGGCACTGAAGCTTTCTTT. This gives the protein CASSLRDRESGTEAFF.

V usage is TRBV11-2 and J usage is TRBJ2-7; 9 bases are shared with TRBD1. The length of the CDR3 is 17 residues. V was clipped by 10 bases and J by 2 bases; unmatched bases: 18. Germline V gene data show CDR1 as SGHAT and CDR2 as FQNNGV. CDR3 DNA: TGTGCCACCCCCCCCCGGCCCTTACAGGGGGCCCCCTACGAGCAGTACTTC. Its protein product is CATPPRPLQGAPYEQYF. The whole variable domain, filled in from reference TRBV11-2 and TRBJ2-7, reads EAGVAQSPRYKIIEKRQSVAFWCNPISGHATLYWYQQILGQGPKLLIQFQNNGVVDDSQLPKDRFSAERLKGVDSTLKIQPAKLEDSAVYLCATPPRPLQGAPYEQYFGPGTRLTVT.

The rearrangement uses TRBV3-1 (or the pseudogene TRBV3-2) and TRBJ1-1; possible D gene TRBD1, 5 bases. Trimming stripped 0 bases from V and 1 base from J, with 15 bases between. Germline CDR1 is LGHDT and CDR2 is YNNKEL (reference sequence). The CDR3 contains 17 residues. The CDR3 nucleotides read TGTGCCAGCAGCCAAGATCGGGAGGGGTGGGAGAACACTGAAGCTTTCTTT. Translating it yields CASSQDREGWENTEAFF.

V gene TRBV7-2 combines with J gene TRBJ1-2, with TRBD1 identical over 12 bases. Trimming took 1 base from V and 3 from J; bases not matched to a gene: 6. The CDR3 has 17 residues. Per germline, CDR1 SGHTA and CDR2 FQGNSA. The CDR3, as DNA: TGTGCCAGCAGCTTAGATAGGGACAGGGGGCGATACTATGGCTACACCTTC. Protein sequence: CASSLDRDRGRYYGYTF.

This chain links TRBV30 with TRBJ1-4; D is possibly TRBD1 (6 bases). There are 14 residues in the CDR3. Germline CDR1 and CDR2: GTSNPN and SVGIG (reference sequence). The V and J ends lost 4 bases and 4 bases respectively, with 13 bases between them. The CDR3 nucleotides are TGTGCCTGGACCCTGACAGGAAGTAATGAAAAACTGTTTTTT. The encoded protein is CAWTLTGSNEKLFF.

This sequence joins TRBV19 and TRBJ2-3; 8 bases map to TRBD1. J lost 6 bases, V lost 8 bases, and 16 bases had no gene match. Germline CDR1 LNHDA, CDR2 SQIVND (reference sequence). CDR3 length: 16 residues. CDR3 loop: CASAHPRTGSGDTQYF. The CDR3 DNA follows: TGTGCCAGTGCACATCCGAGGACAGGGTCGGGGGATACGCAGTATTTT.